The 11 T cell receptor beta chains below were found in one sample sequenced in a study of low-dose radiotherapy and immunotherapy resistance in tumors. The time point is: after trial treatment. This sample's treatment: LDRT plus nivolumab, ipilimumab, low-dose cyclophosphamide and aspirin (RACIN trial). First-strand cDNA used TRAV- and TRBV-specific primers, covering alpha and beta chains. Using a constant-region primer together with a V-primer adapter, TCRs were subjected to about 18 PCR cycles of amplification. TCRdb passed the reads through MiXCR, listing each CDR3 protein once. The sample yields roughly 56,000 distinct CDR3 sequences, 20% to 25% seen once. The sample consisted of PBMCs, taken after low-dose radiotherapy plus immunotherapy. Receptor source: a male donor with prostate cancer.

About this clonotype: A far larger clone is only one base removed, so a read error is likely. This CDR3 is CASSSGTAYEQYF. The DNA for the CDR3 is TGTGCCAGCAGCTCCGGGACAGCCTACGAGCAGTACTTC. The chain joins TRBV3-1 to TRBJ2-7; 7 nucleotides agree with TRBD1. Germline V gene sequence: CDR1 LGHDT, CDR2 YNNKEL (reference sequence). V shed 5 bases, J shed 2 bases, and the junction held 3 bases outside the gene matches. The CDR3 is 13 residues long.

The table lists this clonotype with many counts. J is TRBJ2-4 and V is TRBV27, with 7 bases lining up with TRBD1. The junction had 17 bases not matched to a gene; V was cut back by 5 bases and J by 1 base. The CDR3 length is 19 residues. The germline V gene encodes CDR1 MNHEY and CDR2 SMNVEV (reference sequence). The CDR3 DNA reads as TGTGCCAGCAGTGGAGTCGGGACAGCTACTAGGCGGGCCAAAAACATTCAGTACTTC. Amino acid sequence: CASSGVGTATRRAKNIQYF.

This clonotype has ten or more counts. The rearrangement uses TRBV11-2 and TRBJ2-7; the D is unclear. Trimming shortened V by 0 bases and J by 11 bases, and 17 bases separated the two germline ends. Germline loops: CDR1 SGHAT, CDR2 FQNNGV. The CDR3 loop spans 14 amino acids. The CDR3 DNA is TGTGCCAGCAGCTTAGAGCCGAGCAAACGTGGGGAGTACTTC. Translated: CASSLEPSKRGEYF.

This clonotype has at least ten counts. J is TRBJ2-1 and V is TRBV5-1; the match to TRBD2 covers 10 bases. The V segment lost 0 bases and the J segment 2 bases; nucleotides outside the gene matches: 2. CDR3 length equals 16 residues. CDR1 is SGHRS, CDR2 YFSETQ, per germline. CDR3 sequence (DNA): TGCGCCAGCAGCTTGGCCGGGACTAGCGCCTACAATGAGCAGTTCTTC. This gives the protein CASSLAGTSAYNEQFF.

This clonotype was seen repeatedly, ten times or more. V usage is TRBV10-3 and J usage is TRBJ2-3; TRBD1 matches at 7 bases. This CDR3 is built from 13 residues. Unmatched junction bases numbered 7, after V lost 11 bases and J lost 2 bases. The germline CDR1 and CDR2 sequences are ENHRY and SYGVKD. In DNA form, the CDR3 reads TGTGCCGTTGAGGGACAGAACACAGATACGCAGTATTTT. Amino acid sequence: CAVEGQNTDTQYF.

In this sample, this clonotype turned up many times. The chain links TRBV20-1 to TRBJ2-1, with D possibly TRBD2 on 5 matching bases. CDR1 and CDR2 from the germline V gene are DFQATT and SNEGSKA (reference sequence). This CDR3 comprises 11 residues. The V end was cut by 6 bases, the J end by 3 bases, with 6 bases between. DNA of the CDR3: TGCAGTGCGGAGGACTACAATGAGCAGTTCTTC. Its translation: CSAEDYNEQFF.

In this sample, this clonotype turned up many times. The V and J genes are TRBV30 and TRBJ2-1; D ambiguous. Trimming removed 4 bases at V and 0 bases at J, with 10 bases between. Germline values: CDR1 GTSNPN, CDR2 SVGIG (reference sequence). This CDR3 is 14 amino acids long. The chain's CDR3 is CAWTNFSSYNEQFF. DNA of the CDR3: TGTGCCTGGACGAATTTCAGCTCCTACAATGAGCAGTTCTTC.

Many counts were recorded for this clonotype. The chain employs TRBV18 and TRBJ2-2; the D is unclear. The germline V gene encodes CDR1 KGHSH and CDR2 LQKENI. V dropped 5 bases and J dropped 3 bases, with 10 bases sitting between them. The CDR3 is 14 residues long. Here the CDR3 DNA reads TGTGCCAGCTCAACTACAGAGGACACCGGGGAGCTGTTTTTT. Protein: CASSTTEDTGELFF. Full variable domain (remainder filled in from reference TRBV18 and TRBJ2-2): NAGVMQNPRHLVRRRGQEARLRCSPMKGHSHVYWYRQLPEEGLKFMVYLQKENIIDESGMPKERFSAEFPKEGPSILRIQQVVRGDSAAYFCASSTTEDTGELFFGEGSRLTVL.

Comment on this clonotype: Since a far larger clone is one base different, this is likely a read error. The J gene is TRBJ2-1, the V gene TRBV6-2 or TRBV6-3; 10 nucleotides align to TRBD1. V lost 5 bases and J lost 10; bases outside the gene matches: 11. The CDR3 totals 15 residues. Germline-derived CDR1 and CDR2 are MNHEY and SVGEGT. The CDR3 DNA is TGTGCCAGCAGTATTAGACAGGGGGCCTCCTACGAGCAGTTCTTC. Its protein is CASSIRQGASYEQFF.

About this clonotype itself: One base separates it from a far larger clone, so it is likely a read error. The V gene is TRBV28, the J gene TRBJ2-1; 13 nucleotides agree with TRBD2. The V segment lost 6 bases and the J segment 10 bases; nucleotides outside the gene matches: 6. Germline-derived CDR1 and CDR2 are MDHEN and SYDVKM. There are 14 residues in the CDR3. Here the CDR3 reads CASRGLAGIYEQFF. The CDR3 DNA follows: TGTGCCAGCAGGGGACTAGCGGGGATCTACGAGCAGTTCTTC.

In this sample, this clonotype turned up many times. V and J are TRBV6-5 and TRBJ1-1; 11 bases match TRBD1. The V segment lost 0 bases and the J segment 1 base; nucleotides outside the gene matches: 7. Germline V gene sequence: CDR1 MNHEY, CDR2 SVGAGI. The CDR3 runs to 18 residues. The CDR3 loop is CASSYSGTGGSGNTEAFF. The CDR3 nucleotides read TGTGCCAGCAGTTACTCTGGGACAGGGGGGTCTGGGAACACTGAAGCTTTCTTT.